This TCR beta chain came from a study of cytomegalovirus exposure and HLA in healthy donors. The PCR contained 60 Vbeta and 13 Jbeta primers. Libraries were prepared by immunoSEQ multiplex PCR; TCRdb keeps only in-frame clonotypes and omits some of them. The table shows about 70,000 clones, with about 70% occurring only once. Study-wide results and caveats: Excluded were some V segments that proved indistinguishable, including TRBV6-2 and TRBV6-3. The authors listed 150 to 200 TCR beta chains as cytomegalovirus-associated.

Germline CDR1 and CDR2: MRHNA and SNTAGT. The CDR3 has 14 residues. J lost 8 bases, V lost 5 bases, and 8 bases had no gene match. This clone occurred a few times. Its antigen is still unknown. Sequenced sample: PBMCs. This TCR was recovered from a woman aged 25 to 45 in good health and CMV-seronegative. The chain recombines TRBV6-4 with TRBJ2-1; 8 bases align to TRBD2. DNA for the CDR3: TGTGCCAGCAGTCAATCGGGGGGGCGGGATGAGCAGTTCTTC. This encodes CASSQSGGRDEQFF.